A selection of T cell receptor beta chains follows, all from one sample in a study of control samples from healthy donors and cancer patients. Here immunoSEQ multiplex PCR was the method, and the copy in TCRdb shows in-frame clones only, minus some. This sample yields roughly 80,000 clones, of which 85% to 90% are seen a single time; 1.5% to 2% belongs to the top ten. The source material was PBMCs. These receptors all come from a woman aged 60-75 years with head and neck cancer. Each CDR3 is given with its conserved first and last residue. Size is omitted from some rows. Given values are once, few, many or a class for expanded clones.

cdr3_length	v_call	clone_size	cdr3_aa
13	TRBV19	-	CASRWGKDTEAFF
17	TRBV2	once	CASSEKEYGTVDSPLHF
16	TRBV7-2	-	CASSLFASGGTDTQYF
14	TRBV3-1/TRBV3-2	-	CASSYLLAAREQYF
13	TRBV12-5	-	CASGRELRYEQYF
14	TRBV5-4	-	CASSYREGSDTQYF
17	TRBV18	once	CASSPRLAGQGSYEQYF
13	TRBV6-1	-	CASSEAAGLEQYF
13	TRBV19	-	CASSSNLNTEAFF
14	TRBV24-1	-	CATSDPRGRETQYF
16	TRBV6-5	-	CASSYSRDSGTGELFF
14	TRBV19	-	CASSIGVSNYGYTF
19	TRBV5-6	once	CASSLSHKWGAGNTDTQYF
14	TRBV5-1	-	CASSSGGSTDTQYF
13	TRBV5-4	-	CASSAIGTETQYF
16	TRBV4-1	-	CASSQANLSATGELFF
13	TRBV27	-	CASSFSDGYEQYF